These T cell receptor beta chains were read from a single sample in a study of OX40 agonist ivuxolimab in advanced cancers. Measured with immunoSEQ multiplex PCR; TCRdb has only the in-frame clones, and not every one. Among 70,000 to 80,000 clones listed, over 70% were seen once. Source: CD4+ or CD8+ T cells sorted from blood, taken in a trial of the OX40 agonist ivuxolimab. Source of these receptors: an adult with an advanced solid tumor such as melanoma, head and neck, liver or kidney cancer. The CDR3 runs from the conserved cysteine through the conserved F or W. D genes are given only for firm matches. Size values are once, few and many counts, or a class for expanded clones, and some rows have none.

V	length	size	J	D	CDR3	DNA
TRBV7-9	13	-	TRBJ1-1	-	CASSLGGPTEAFF	TGTGCCAGCAGCTTAGGGGGGCCCACTGAAGCTTTCTTT
TRBV5-6	13	-	TRBJ2-5	-	CASSLGVKETQYF	TGTGCCAGCAGCTTGGGCGTAAAAGAGACCCAGTACTTC
TRBV19	13	once	TRBJ1-6	-	CASSIFGNSPLHF	TGTGCCAGTAGTATATTCGGGAATTCACCCCTCCACTTT
TRBV9	15	-	TRBJ1-5	-	CASSVSGNSNQPQHF	TGTGCCAGCAGCGTATCAGGGAATAGCAATCAGCCCCAGCATTTT
TRBV4-1	14	-	TRBJ2-7	-	CASSQVGSYYEQYF	TGCGCCAGCAGCCAAGTCGGGAGCTACTACGAGCAGTACTTC
TRBV5-1	17	-	TRBJ1-6	-	CASSLEEPSSYNSPLHF	TGCGCCAGCAGCTTGGAAGAGCCTAGCTCCTATAATTCACCCCTCCACTTT
TRBV7-9	17	-	TRBJ1-6	-	CASSLGRQGVYNSPLHF	TGTGCCAGCAGCTTAGGACGGCAGGGCGTATATAATTCACCCCTCCACTTT
TRBV5-1	13	-	TRBJ2-5	TRBD1	CASSPGQGETQYF	TGCGCCAGCAGCCCGGGACAGGGTGAGACCCAGTACTTC
TRBV18	16	-	TRBJ1-1	-	CASSPQGLHMNTEAFF	TGTGCCAGCTCACCTCAGGGACTCCATATGAACACTGAAGCTTTCTTT
TRBV6-5	14	few	TRBJ1-6	TRBD1	CASGRDRGGSPLHF	TGTGCCAGCGGAAGGGACAGGGGGGGCTCACCCCTCCACTTT